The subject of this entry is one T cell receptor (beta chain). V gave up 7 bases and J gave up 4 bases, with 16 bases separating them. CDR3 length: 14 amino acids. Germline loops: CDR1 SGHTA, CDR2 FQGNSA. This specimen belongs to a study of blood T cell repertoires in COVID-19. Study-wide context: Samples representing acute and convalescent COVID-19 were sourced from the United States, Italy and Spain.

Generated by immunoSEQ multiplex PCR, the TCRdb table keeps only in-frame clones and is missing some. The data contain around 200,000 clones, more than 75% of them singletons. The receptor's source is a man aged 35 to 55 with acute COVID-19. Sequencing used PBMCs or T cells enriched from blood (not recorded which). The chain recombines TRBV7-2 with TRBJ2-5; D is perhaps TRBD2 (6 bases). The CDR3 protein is CASTAIAGRETQYF. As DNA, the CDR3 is TGTGCCAGCACCGCGATCGCGGGACGAGAGACCCAGTACTTC.